This T cell receptor (beta chain) is from a study of T cells in Graves' hyperthyroidism and ophthalmopathy. Study details: Peripheral blood was secured at the point of initial diagnosis, before any treatment.

CDR3 length: 14 residues. In germline, CDR1 is MDHEN, CDR2 SYDVKM. The V end was cut by 7 bases, the J end by 0 bases, with 12 bases between. There are many counts of this clonotype. Its antigen remains unidentified. Broader study findings: Progression to ophthalmopathy was predicted a median of roughly 6.5 months early. Most thyroid clonotypes expanded above 0.001 appeared in blood too.

The investigators amplified TCR beta CDR3 regions from RNA transcripts. HTBI primers were the set used in a first-round RT-PCR of the TCR CDR3. TCRdb re-analysed the multiplex PCR reads in MiXCR, keeping a single row per CDR3 protein. The repertoire holds 400,000 to 550,000 distinct CDR3 sequences, with roughly 25% as singletons. PBMCs were obtained from 9.5 to 10 ml fresh peripheral blood. The rearrangement uses TRBV28 and TRBJ1-1; TRBD1 might be the D (5 bases). Source material: blood. The source of this sequence is a young woman with Graves' ophthalmopathy. CDR3 loop: CASTLLRVNTEAFF. The CDR3 DNA follows: TGTGCCAGCACCCTCCTCAGGGTGAACACTGAAGCTTTCTTT.